The clone carrying this TCR beta chain was detected only a few times. Its antigen remains unknown. This entry comes from a study of molecular identifiers for immune sequencing clone quantification. Study observations and caveats: Shared barcodes on identical TCR molecules could underestimate the sizes of highly expanded clones. Beyond 20 RNA copies, clones held over 98% of effector molecules, compared with under 1% in naive cells.

TCRdb independently ran MiXCR on the PCR reads; one entry per CDR3 protein. The table records about 500,000 distinct CDR3 sequences, roughly 25% of them present only once. This clonotype originated in a human donor in good health. Some libraries in this study had Jurkat cell RNA spiked in. Sequencing used naive CD8+ T cells from blood, with Jurkat cell RNA spiked in. The sample's subset: FACS-sorted CD8+CD4-CCR7+CD45RA+ naive T cells.

CDR3 bases: TGTGCCAGTAGTATGCTTGGGGGCTACGAGCAGTACTTC. Protein sequence: CASSMLGGYEQYF. V usage is TRBV19 and J usage is TRBJ2-7, with D perhaps assigned TRBD1 or TRBD2 (5 bases each). This CDR3 spans 13 amino acids. Trimming pared 3 bases from V and 3 bases from J, leaving 9 bases between. CDR1 is LNHDA and CDR2 is SQIVND in the germline V gene (reference sequence).